The 8 T cell receptor beta chains below all came from one sample that was sequenced in a study of Ad26.COV2.S vaccination and SARS-CoV-2 variants listed by TCRdb under 2021. Library preparation was by the immunoSEQ multiplex PCR assay. TCRdb re-hosts the immuneACCESS table, in-frame sequences only. Its copies lack some clones; in the studies checked, an unresolved V gene accounts for under half of them, and the cause for the rest is not known. This sample comprises hundreds of thousands of clones, about 90% of them detected only once. Approximately 1.6% of the sample comes from the top ten. The treatment or condition label, read with the paper, signifies: some 20 received Ad26.COV2.S at low or high dose, single or two shots; roughly five received placebo; per-sample allocation not given. For vaccine and placebo recipients, repertoires were sequenced using samples collected on day 63 after the first injection.

The source material was peripheral blood, sampled in a trial of Ad26.COV2.S vaccine versus placebo. The receptors shown here come from a person aged 18-60 years who received the Ad26.COV2.S COVID-19 vaccine or a placebo.

This chain links TRBV5-6 with TRBJ2-7; D is uncertain. V was trimmed by 3 bases and J by 0 bases, leaving 1 base between them. The CDR3 is made up of 11 amino acids. Germline loops: CDR1 SGHDT, CDR2 YYEEEE. The CDR3 is CASSSSYEQYF. In DNA form, the CDR3 reads TGTGCCAGCAGCTCCTCCTACGAGCAGTACTTC.

V usage is TRBV3-1 (or the pseudogene TRBV3-2) and J usage is TRBJ2-6; D is ambiguous. V dropped 1 base and J dropped 1 base, with 2 bases sitting between them. The CDR3 extends over 14 amino acids. Germline V gene data show CDR1 as LGHDT and CDR2 as YNNKEL (reference sequence). The CDR3 loop is CASSQGSGANVLTF. DNA of the CDR3: TGTGCCAGCAGCCAAGGTTCTGGGGCCAACGTCCTGACTTTC.

The genes are TRBV15 and TRBJ1-1; no clear D. Trimming left V 0 bases short and J 6 bases short, with 5 bases between. The CDR3 extends over 12 amino acids. In germline, CDR1 is LNHNV, CDR2 YYDKDF (reference sequence). CDR3 DNA sequence: TGTGCCACCAGCAGAGATAAGCCTGAAGCTTTCTTT. Residues: CATSRDKPEAFF. Variable domain in full (rest from reference TRBV15 and TRBJ1-1): DAMVIQNPRYQVTQFGKPVTLSCSQTLNHNVMYWYQQKSSQAPKLLFHYYDKDFNNEADTPDNFQSRRPNTSFCFLDIRSPGLGDTAMYLCATSRDKPEAFFGQGTRLTVV.

The V gene is TRBV15, the J gene TRBJ1-2; the D gene is possibly TRBD1 (6 bases). CDR3 length equals 15 residues. The V gene's germline CDR1 is LNHNV and CDR2 YYDKDF (reference sequence). With 1 base removed from V and 8 bases from J, the gap between germline ends came to 17 bases. The CDR3 is CATSRVSAGADGYTF. For the CDR3, the DNA is TGTGCCACCAGCAGAGTATCGGCGGGGGCCGACGGCTACACCTTC.

This chain joins TRBV28 and TRBJ1-3, with D perhaps TRBD1 (5 bases). Germline CDR1 MDHEN, CDR2 SYDVKM. V was clipped by 3 bases and J by 7 bases, with 13 bases between them. This CDR3 is built from 14 residues. The CDR3 spells CASSFSRDGNTIYF. The CDR3 nucleotides are TGTGCCAGCAGTTTTTCAAGGGACGGGAACACCATATATTTT.

The chain employs TRBV5-1 and TRBJ1-3, with TRBD1 matching over 7 bases. The CDR3 has 15 amino acids. CDR1 and CDR2 from the germline V gene are SGHRS and YFSETQ. J was trimmed by 9 bases and V by 4 bases; bases with no gene match: 13. CDR3 sequence reads: CASSPQTGTGSTIYF. The CDR3 DNA reads as TGCGCCAGCAGCCCCCAGACAGGGACCGGCAGCACCATATATTTT. Together with reference TRBV5-1 and TRBJ1-3, the CDR3 gives the full variable domain: KAGVTQTPRYLIKTRGQQVTLSCSPISGHRSVSWYQQTPGQGLQFLFEYFSETQRNKGNFPGRFSGRQFSNSRSEMNVSTLELGDSALYLCASSPQTGTGSTIYFGEGSWLTVV.

This chain connects TRBV7-2 to TRBJ2-2, with D unclear. CDR3 length equals 17 residues. Germline CDR1 SGHTA, CDR2 FQGNSA. With 2 bases removed from V and 6 bases from J, the gap between germline ends came to 19 bases. The CDR3: CASSLLNLGKSAGELFF. DNA for the CDR3: TGTGCCAGCAGCTTACTGAACCTGGGCAAAAGCGCCGGGGAGCTGTTTTTT.

This sequence joins TRBV7-8 and TRBJ2-2; TRBD2 matches 7 bases. This CDR3 comprises 15 residues. Germline assignment: CDR1 SGHVS and CDR2 FQNEAQ. The trim removed 3 bases at V and 4 bases at J, leaving 5 bases unmatched. The CDR3 is CASSFRLAGTGELFF. The CDR3 DNA is TGTGCCAGCAGCTTCAGACTAGCTGGCACCGGGGAGCTGTTTTTT. Variable domain in full (rest from reference TRBV7-8 and TRBJ2-2): GAGVSQSPRYKVAKRGQDVALRCDPISGHVSLFWYQQALGQGPEFLTYFQNEAQLDKSGLPSDRFFAERPEGSVSTLKIQRTQQEDSAVYLCASSFRLAGTGELFFGEGSRLTVL.